This T cell receptor beta chain was recovered during a study of blood T cell repertoires in COVID-19. Trimming removed 6 bases at V and 1 base at J, with 9 bases between. Germline V lookup: CDR1 SGHRS, CDR2 YFSETQ. The CDR3 has 13 residues. Participant ages covered about 18 to 95 years across around 25 US areas. Participants' reported clinical history set cohort assignment. Using immunoSEQ multiplex PCR, the repertoire was profiled, and TCRdb retains in-frame clones only, with some absent. This table has about 350,000 clones, about nine tenths appearing once. Sequences were obtained from PBMCs or T cells enriched from blood (not recorded which). The origin of this receptor is a woman in her thirties who had been exposed to COVID-19. The rearrangement links TRBV5-1 to TRBJ2-3; D remains ambiguous. The CDR3 nucleotides are TGCGCCAGCAACGAGGCGGGCACAGATACGCAGTATTTT. Protein product: CASNEAGTDTQYF.